The 20 T cell receptor beta chains below were found in one sample sequenced in a study of OX40 agonist ivuxolimab in advanced cancers. The data were produced by immunoSEQ multiplex PCR, yet TCRdb's version contains in-frame clones alone and is incomplete. This sample carries more than 13,000 clones, about 80% of them seen once, and the ten largest clones take 35%. Sequencing used CD4+ or CD8+ T cells sorted from blood, obtained in a trial of the OX40 agonist ivuxolimab. These receptors came from an adult with an advanced solid tumor such as melanoma, head and neck, liver or kidney cancer.

The V gene is TRBV30, the J gene TRBJ2-7; TRBD1 might be the D (6 bases). Per the germline V gene, CDR1 is GTSNPN and CDR2 is SVGIG (reference sequence). The V and J ends lost 4 bases and 4 bases respectively, with 14 bases between them. This CDR3 is 13 amino acids long. The CDR3 loop reads CAWTRTAFYEQYF. The CDR3 DNA reads as TGTGCCTGGACTAGGACAGCCTTTTACGAGCAGTACTTC.

Judged by abundance, this clone is medium-sized. The J gene is TRBJ2-7, the V gene TRBV2, with D unresolved. The CDR3 is 13 residues long. V shed 3 bases and J shed 0 bases, with 6 bases lying between them. Per germline, CDR1 SNHLY and CDR2 FYNNEI. CDR3 region: CASSDGNSYEQYF. In DNA form, the CDR3 reads TGTGCCAGCAGTGATGGCAACTCCTACGAGCAGTACTTC.

The chain carries TRBV4-2 and TRBJ1-6, with 7 nucleotides matching TRBD1. Per the germline V gene, CDR1 is LGHNA and CDR2 is YNFKEQ. CDR3 length equals 13 residues. The V and J ends lost 7 bases and 12 bases, in that order; junction bases with no gene match: 9. The CDR3 spells CASTLSGTEPLHF. The CDR3 nucleotides read TGTGCCAGCACCCTCTCCGGGACAGAACCCCTCCACTTT.

The chain carries TRBV6-1 and TRBJ1-3, with D possibly being TRBD1 (5 bases). The CDR3 has 17 amino acids. Trimming pared 2 bases from V and 0 bases from J, leaving 14 bases between. Germline V gives CDR1 MNHNS, CDR2 SASEGT. CDR3 in amino acids: CASSESPGTDSGNTIYF. CDR3 DNA: TGTGCCAGCAGTGAAAGCCCCGGGACGGACTCTGGAAACACCATATATTTT.

V usage is TRBV4-1 and J usage is TRBJ1-4; 7 nucleotides align to TRBD1. Looked up from germline, CDR1 is MGHRA and CDR2 is YSYEKL. Germline trimming cut 2 bases from V and 8 bases from J; bases unmatched to any gene: 8. There are 15 residues in the CDR3. CDR3: CASSQLPGGEEKLFF. CDR3 DNA: TGCGCCAGCAGCCAACTTCCAGGGGGAGAGGAAAAACTGTTTTTT.

The rearrangement links TRBV9 to TRBJ2-5; D not certain. The CDR3 contains 15 residues. V shed 2 bases and J shed 7 bases, with 18 bases lying between them. Germline lookup yields CDR1 SGDLS and CDR2 YYNGEE. The CDR3 loop reads CASSVADPSVGTQYF. For the CDR3, the DNA is TGTGCCAGCAGCGTGGCGGACCCTTCGGTCGGGACCCAGTACTTC. Variable domain in full (rest from reference TRBV9 and TRBJ2-5): DSGVTQTPKHLITATGQRVTLRCSPRSGDLSVYWYQQSLDQGLQFLIQYYNGEERAKGNILERFSAQQFPDLHSELNLSSLELGDSALYFCASSVADPSVGTQYFGPGTRLLVL.

The chain links TRBV2 to TRBJ2-5; weak D call: TRBD1 (5 bases). The CDR3 runs 16 residues. In germline, CDR1 is SNHLY, CDR2 FYNNEI. Trimming took off 4 bases at V and 2 bases at J, with 17 bases between the two ends. CDR3 amino acids: CASSAEADSFQETQYF. CDR3 coding DNA: TGTGCCAGCAGTGCTGAGGCAGACAGCTTTCAAGAGACCCAGTACTTC.

As DNA, the CDR3 is TGTGCCAGCAGCCGTAGGGCGACAGGGGGCCGTGAGACCCAGTACTTC. Protein sequence: CASSRRATGGRETQYF. The gene calls are TRBV7-8 and TRBJ2-5, with 10 positions matching TRBD1. The germline CDR1 and CDR2 sequences are SGHVS and FQNEAQ. Trimming removed 5 bases from V and 5 bases from J; junction bases left unmatched: 11. The length of the CDR3 is 16 residues.

This rearrangement joins TRBV6-4 to TRBJ2-1; perhaps TRBD2 as D (5 bases). Germline V gives CDR1 MRHNA, CDR2 SNTAGT. V lost 5 bases to trimming and J lost 9 bases, with 11 bases between them. The CDR3 length is 12 residues. CDR3 coding DNA: TGTGCCAGCAGTATCGGGGTTGGTGAGCAGTTCTTC. Its translation is CASSIGVGEQFF.

The genes are TRBV5-1 and TRBJ2-7; D gene unclear. Germline lookup yields CDR1 SGHRS and CDR2 YFSETQ. Trimming took 6 bases from V and 4 from J, leaving 11 bases between them. The CDR3 contains 12 residues. CDR3 DNA sequence: TGCGCCAGCACCAACAGCCTGTACGAGCAGTACTTC. Encoded protein: CASTNSLYEQYF.

This clone appeared a single time. The chain employs TRBV27 and TRBJ2-2; D possibly corresponds to TRBD1 (6 bases). The CDR3 runs to 15 residues. Germline values: CDR1 MNHEY, CDR2 SMNVEV (reference sequence). Trimming pared 6 bases from V and 0 bases from J, leaving 11 bases between. The CDR3 sequence: CASSRDITNTGELFF. CDR3 bases: TGTGCCAGCAGCCGGGACATTACGAACACCGGGGAGCTGTTTTTT.

The chain combines TRBV7-2 with TRBJ2-3, with D perhaps TRBD2 (6 bases). V lost 1 base and J lost 5, with 16 bases in between. The germline V gene has CDR1 SGHTA and CDR2 FQGNSA. The CDR3 has 16 residues. Here the CDR3 DNA reads TGTGCCAGCAGCTTAGAACCTTTAGCGGCCGGAGATACGCAGTATTTT. Amino acids: CASSLEPLAAGDTQYF. The full variable domain, its missing parts supplied by reference TRBV7-2 and TRBJ2-3, is GAGVSQSPSNKVTEKGKDVELRCDPISGHTALYWYRQSLGQGLEFLIYFQGNSAPDKSGLPSDRFSAERTGGSVSTLTIQRTQQEDSAVYLCASSLEPLAAGDTQYFGPGTRLTVL.

The V call is TRBV29-1, the J call TRBJ2-1, with D maybe TRBD2 (5 bases). The CDR3 extends over 13 amino acids. Germline CDR1 SQVTM, CDR2 ANQGSEA. Trimming cost V 4 bases and J 4 bases, with 11 bases left between them. The CDR3 nucleotides are TGCAGCGTTGTTGGGCGACTATACAATGAGCAGTTCTTC. Its translation: CSVVGRLYNEQFF.

The V and J genes are TRBV4-3 and TRBJ2-2; D unclear. CDR1 and CDR2 (germline): LGHNA, YSLEER. CDR3 size: 14 residues. V lost 2 bases, J lost 5 bases, and 9 bases lay in between. The CDR3 DNA reads TGCGCCAGCAGCCAACAAACCCTGACCGGGGAGCTGTTTTTT. Protein sequence: CASSQQTLTGELFF.

The chain links TRBV6-6 to TRBJ2-1, with D maybe TRBD2 (6 bases). Trimming cost V 7 bases and J 3 bases, with 16 bases left between them. Germline CDR1 MNHNY, CDR2 SVGAGI (reference sequence). The CDR3 loop spans 15 amino acids. Written as DNA, the CDR3 is TGTGCCAGCATTAACACAGCCGGGGGCTACAATGAGCAGTTCTTC. It yields the protein CASINTAGGYNEQFF.

This clone was picked up a small number of times. This rearrangement joins TRBV9 to TRBJ2-2, with a tentative D call TRBD2 (7 bases). The V end lost 0 bases, the J end lost 4 bases, and 13 bases lay between the germline ends. Per the germline V gene, CDR1 is SGDLS and CDR2 is YYNGEE. The CDR3 sequence is 16 residues long. The CDR3 region has the DNA TGTGCCAGCAGCGTAGACGCGGGGGCCCTCACCGGGGAGCTGTTTTTT. This sequence encodes CASSVDAGALTGELFF.

This sequence joins TRBV7-3 and TRBJ2-2, with D hard to call. Trimming took 1 base from V and 5 from J, leaving 8 bases between them. Germline values: CDR1 SGHTA, CDR2 FQGTGA. The length of the CDR3 is 14 residues. The CDR3, as DNA: TGTGCCAGCAGCTTAAAGGCGCTGACCGGGGAGCTGTTTTTT. Its protein is CASSLKALTGELFF.

The rearrangement uses TRBV6-1 and TRBJ1-1, with 7 bases matching TRBD1. The CDR3 totals 13 residues. Germline V lookup: CDR1 MNHNS, CDR2 SASEGT. V gave up 8 bases and J gave up 0 bases; unmatched junction bases: 3. CDR3 sequence reads: CASPGQMNTEAFF. In nucleotides, the CDR3 is TGTGCCAGCCCGGGACAGATGAACACTGAAGCTTTCTTT.

The chain couples TRBV15 to TRBJ2-1, with D unclear. Looked up from germline, CDR1 is LNHNV and CDR2 is YYDKDF (reference sequence). Trimming cost V 0 bases and J 0 bases, with 12 bases left between them. The CDR3 contains 17 residues. This chain's CDR3 is CATSRERPPSSYNEQFF. As DNA, the CDR3 is TGTGCCACCAGCAGAGAACGACCGCCCAGCTCCTACAATGAGCAGTTCTTC.

This clone was seen a single time. This chain connects TRBV7-6 to TRBJ2-6; weak D call: TRBD1 (6 bases). V was cut by 1 base and J by 1 base, with 8 bases left in between. The CDR3 has 16 amino acids. Germline CDR1 is SGHVS and CDR2 is FNYEAQ. CDR3 DNA: TGTGCCAGCAGCTTAGTCACAGGGTCTGGGGCCAACGTCCTGACTTTC. This gives the protein CASSLVTGSGANVLTF. The full variable domain, completed using reference TRBV7-6 and TRBJ2-6, is GAGVSQSPRYKVTKRGQDVALRCDPISGHVSLYWYRQALGQGPEFLTYFNYEAQQDKSGLPNDRFSAERPEGSISTLTIQRTEQRDSAMYRCASSLVTGSGANVLTFGAGSRLTVL.